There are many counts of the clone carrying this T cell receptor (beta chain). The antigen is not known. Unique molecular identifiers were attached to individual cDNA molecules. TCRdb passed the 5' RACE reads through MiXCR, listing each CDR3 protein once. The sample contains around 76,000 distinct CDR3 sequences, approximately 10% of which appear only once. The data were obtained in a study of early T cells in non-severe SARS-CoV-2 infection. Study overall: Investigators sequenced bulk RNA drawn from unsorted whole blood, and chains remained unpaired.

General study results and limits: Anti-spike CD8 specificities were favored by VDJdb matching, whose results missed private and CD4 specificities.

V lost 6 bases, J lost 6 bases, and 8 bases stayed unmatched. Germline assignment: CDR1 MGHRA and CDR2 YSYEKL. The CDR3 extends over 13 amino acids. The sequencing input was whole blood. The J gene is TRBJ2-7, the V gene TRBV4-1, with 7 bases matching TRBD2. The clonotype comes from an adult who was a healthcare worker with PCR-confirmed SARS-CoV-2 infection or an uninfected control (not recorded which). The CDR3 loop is CASRRDYRGEQYF. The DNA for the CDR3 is TGCGCCAGCAGGCGGGACTATCGGGGCGAGCAGTACTTC.